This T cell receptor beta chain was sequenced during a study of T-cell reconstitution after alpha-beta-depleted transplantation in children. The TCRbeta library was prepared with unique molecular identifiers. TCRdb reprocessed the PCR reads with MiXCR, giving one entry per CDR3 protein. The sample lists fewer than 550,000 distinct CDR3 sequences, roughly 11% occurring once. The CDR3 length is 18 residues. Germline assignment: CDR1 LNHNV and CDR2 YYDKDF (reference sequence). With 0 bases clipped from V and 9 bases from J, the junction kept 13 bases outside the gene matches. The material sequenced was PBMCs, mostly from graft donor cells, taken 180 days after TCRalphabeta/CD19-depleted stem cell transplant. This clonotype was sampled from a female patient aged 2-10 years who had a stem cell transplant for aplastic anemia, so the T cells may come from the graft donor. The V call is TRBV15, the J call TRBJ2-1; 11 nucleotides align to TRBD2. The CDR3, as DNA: TGTGCCACCAGCAGAGATCGACTAGCGGGGTGGTATGGCGCTGAGCAGTTCTTC. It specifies CATSRDRLAGWYGAEQFF.